This T cell receptor beta chain was sequenced during a study of blood T cells in healthy people across ages (dated by TCRdb to about 2015). Some background on the complete study: Template switching captured roughly one uniquely barcoded TCR beta cDNA molecule per two T cells in model experiments. Using the same blood draw, the study looked at two additional independent replicas of 1 million unique cDNA reads for two donors, one aged 18 to 30 and the other aged 80 or older. The donors were split into four age groups: young (average about 16 years), middle-aged (more than 35), aged (over 55) and long-lived (roughly 77). The study measured age-related changes in TCR beta repertoire diversity using deep sequencing normalized with unique cDNA molecular identifiers. To avoid experimental bias, donors of different ages were distributed randomly across sequencing lanes. Results and caveats for the whole study, not just this receptor: Bulk unsorted PBMC profiling prevented conclusive comparison of naive and antigen-experienced compartments. As age increased, observed TCR beta diversity per million T cells dropped in a roughly linear way, and a significant reduction was already evident by age 40. Estimates of total diversity from one million sequenced T cells were regarded as lower bounds and underestimates. Compared with the aged group, more naive CD4+ T cells, fewer expanded clones and increased TCR diversity were shown by the long-lived group, suggesting age selection. There was a strong correlation between observed TCR beta diversity and the percentage of naive T cells measured by flow cytometry. Because donor CMV infection status was unknown, age-related changes in expanded clonotypes were potentially confounded.

The roughly 39 donors, aged about 6 to 95 years, were systemically healthy Caucasian individuals from Russia. Each donor gave ten milliliters of peripheral blood, drawn into EDTA-treated Vacutainer tubes. Ficoll-Paque density-gradient centrifugation was used to isolate PBMCs, with at least 6 million obtained per sample. Total RNA, at least 5 micrograms per sample, was extracted from PBMCs with Trizol reagent. For every donor, flow cytometry on a PBMC aliquot measured the percentage of naive CD45RAhigh/CD27high T cells. A word on this clonotype: No cognate antigen has been identified for it. No clone much larger than this one lies a single base away; base qualities are absent.

The library relied on 5' RACE. Instrument on record: Illumina HiSeq 2500. The second PCR ran for roughly 7 to 12 cycles and used a J-beta primer mix along with a sample-barcoded 5' primer. Each TCR beta cDNA molecule received a unique molecular identifier from a template-switch 5' adaptor carrying 12 random nucleotides. At least 2.5 million CDR3-containing paired-end reads were obtained from each sample. The Mint cDNA synthesis kit, primed by a TRBC-specific oligonucleotide, was used to synthesize first-strand cDNA from all RNA. After uracil-DNA glycosylase treatment, a first 18-cycle PCR used universal primers M1SS and BC2_uni_R on all cDNA. Per the original workflow: For normalization, 1 million high-quality reads were randomly selected from each sample, with every read carrying a distinct molecular identifier. Reads with shared molecular identifiers were discarded instead of being binned into consensus sequences. MiTCR, set to a Q25 quality threshold and the strictest error-elimination algorithm, was used for CDR3 identification, clonotype clustering and error correction. Lower-bound total TCR beta diversity was estimated with a nonparametric unseen species model using Euler transformation. The public reads were reanalyzed by TCRdb: fastp trimming at Q25, MiXCR alignment, in-frame beta chains only. When rows share a CDR3 protein, they turn into one entry using the most common DNA and genes. The V and J calls, along with clone size, are taken from TCRdb and not from the paper's own processing. In this sample the table shows about 940,000 distinct CDR3 sequences, around 48% of which occur a single time. Together, the top ten hold around an eighth of the sample.

The germline V gene gives CDR1 as LGHNA and CDR2 as YNFKEQ. Trimming leaves V shorter by 3 bases and J shorter by 5 bases, with the junction holding 14 bases beyond the gene matches. The CDR3, cysteine through phenylalanine, is 17 amino acids long. Left in the record is the CDR3 DNA by itself, 51 bases read in frame from the first base. The V and J genes are TRBV4-2 and TRBJ2-3, and 7 bases in between align with TRBD2. This sequence was found in a man aged 25-45 years in good health. Sequenced material: blood. The nucleotide sequence is given as TGTGCCAGCAGCCAGAGATCCCGCGCGGGGGATGTAGATACGCAGTATTTT. It translates to CASSQRSRAGDVDTQYF.